The clone carrying this TCR beta chain has only a few counts. Its antigen is currently unknown. Quantitative 5'-RACE with molecular barcodes was used to make the TCR beta libraries. TCRdb fed the 5' RACE reads into MiXCR, producing one record per CDR3 protein. This repertoire shows roughly 470,000 distinct CDR3 sequences, roughly 26% found once; its top ten account for 0.75% to 0.9%. This sample was taken from a study of CD8 T cells in ankylosing spondylitis. General observations from the study: For ankylosing spondylitis blood, a TCR beta motif of 7 to 9 highly homologous variants appeared characteristic.

The clonotype was recovered from a male donor with ankylosing spondylitis. Sequencing was done on a sample of blood, either unsorted or a sorted T cell fraction (not recorded which).

CDR3 sequence reads: CASSQTGPYFSNSPLHF. CDR3 coding DNA: TGTGCCAGCAGCCAAACCGGGCCCTATTTTTCCAATTCACCCCTCCACTTT. This rearrangement joins TRBV11-2 to TRBJ1-6; D call uncertain. Germline V gene sequence: CDR1 SGHAT, CDR2 FQNNGV. The V gene lost 5 bases and the J gene lost 7 bases, with 21 bases spanning the gap. This CDR3 has 17 amino acids.